One and the same sample provided the 17 T cell receptor beta chains below, sequenced in a study of PD-L1 blockade in urothelial cancer (dated by TCRdb to the late 2010s). In light of the paper, this sample's time point label describes: peripheral blood 6 weeks after treatment start. The library came from the immunoSEQ multiplex PCR assay. As stored in TCRdb, this immuneACCESS dataset retains in-frame rearrangements with V and J assigned. A fraction of the clones does not appear; measured against another copy, unresolved V genes explain less than half of the discrepancy, and the remainder lacks a known reason. This sample holds around 41,000 clones; around 82% were observed only once. The leading ten clones occupy more than 12% of the sample. Sequenced material: PBMCs, taken around atezolizumab (anti-PD-L1) treatment. These receptor sequences come from a man between 60 and 70 years old with urothelial cancer.

This chain uses TRBV7-3 with TRBJ2-1, with 8 bases fitting TRBD2. The CDR3 has 14 amino acids. Germline V lookup: CDR1 SGHTA, CDR2 FQGTGA. Losses at the gene ends were 5 bases for V and 8 bases for J; bases not matched to a gene: 8. The CDR3 loop is CASSKGLGVDEQFF. The CDR3 region has the DNA TGTGCCAGCAGCAAGGGACTAGGGGTGGATGAGCAGTTCTTC.

CDR3 sequence reads: CASSLDPQLAMGTGELFF. The DNA for the CDR3 is TGTGCCAGCAGCTTAGATCCCCAACTAGCGATGGGCACCGGGGAGCTGTTTTTT. The chain employs TRBV11-2 and TRBJ2-2; 7 nucleotides match TRBD2. This CDR3 spans 18 amino acids. Germline V gene lookup returns CDR1 SGHAT and CDR2 FQNNGV. V lost 0 bases and J lost 4; bases outside the gene matches: 11.

The chain couples TRBV6-1 to TRBJ1-6, with D possibly matching TRBD1 (6 bases). The CDR3 covers 13 residues. Germline CDR1 reads MNHNS; CDR2 reads SASEGT. The ends were cut back, 4 bases at V and 8 bases at J, with 9 bases in the middle. The CDR3 spells CASSVEGDSPLHF. In DNA, the CDR3 is TGTGCCAGCAGTGTAGAGGGGGATTCACCCCTCCACTTT.

V gene TRBV19 combines with J gene TRBJ2-1; 16 nucleotides line up with TRBD2. Germline CDR1 LNHDA, CDR2 SQIVND (reference sequence). The CDR3 is 19 amino acids. Unmatched junction bases numbered 10, after V lost 4 bases and J lost 4 bases. CDR3 DNA sequence: TGTGCCAGTAGTACGTCCCCGGGACTAGCGGGGGGGCCTTACAATGAGCAGTTCTTC. Translating gives CASSTSPGLAGGPYNEQFF.

The chain carries TRBV18 and TRBJ2-5; maybe TRBD1 (7 bases). Trimming took 2 bases from V and 3 from J, leaving 16 bases between them. CDR3 length: 16 amino acids. Germline loops: CDR1 KGHSH, CDR2 LQKENI. CDR3 region: CASSPGAGQLKETQYF. CDR3 DNA: TGTGCCAGCTCACCAGGGGCGGGACAGCTGAAAGAGACCCAGTACTTC.

The chain employs TRBV28 and TRBJ2-7, with D perhaps matching TRBD2 (7 bases). CDR3 length equals 15 residues. With 3 bases removed from V and 0 bases from J, the gap between germline ends came to 12 bases. Germline loops: CDR1 MDHEN, CDR2 SYDVKM. DNA of the CDR3: TGTGCCAGCAGTTTGGTAGGGGGGGACTCCTACGAGCAGTACTTC. Translating it yields CASSLVGGDSYEQYF.

The rearrangement links TRBV5-4 to TRBJ2-5; 8 bases line up with TRBD1. CDR1 SGHNT and CDR2 YYREEE come from the germline V gene (reference sequence). Germline trimming cut 3 bases from V and 3 bases from J; bases unmatched to any gene: 1. The CDR3 runs to 13 residues. The CDR3 sequence: CASSSGQEETQYF. The CDR3, as DNA: TGTGCCAGCAGCTCGGGACAGGAAGAGACCCAGTACTTC.

The chain has TRBV5-4 and TRBJ1-3; D remains ambiguous. Germline V CDR1 and CDR2: SGHNT, YYREEE (reference sequence). V was clipped by 3 bases and J by 1 base, with 11 bases between them. There are 15 residues in the CDR3. CDR3 amino acids: CASSSSPRSGNTIYF. In nucleotides, the CDR3 is TGTGCCAGCAGCTCCTCCCCGCGTTCTGGAAACACCATATATTTT.

This chain connects TRBV2 to TRBJ2-7, with 11 bases matching TRBD2. Per germline, CDR1 SNHLY and CDR2 FYNNEI. V shed 7 bases and J 3 bases; nucleotides not matched to a gene: 5. CDR3 length: 14 amino acids. CDR3 sequence (DNA): TGTGCCAGCAACCCGCTAGCGGGAGGCTACGAGCAGTACTTC. As protein: CASNPLAGGYEQYF.

The chain joins TRBV19 to TRBJ1-2; 7 bases line up with TRBD1. With V trimmed by 6 bases and J by 7 bases, 11 bases remained unmatched. Germline assignment: CDR1 LNHDA and CDR2 SQIVND (reference sequence). This CDR3 comprises 14 residues. CDR3 in DNA: TGTGCCAGTAGCCGACAGGGTTTAGTTTCTGGCTACACCTTC. This encodes CASSRQGLVSGYTF.

The chain recombines TRBV18 with TRBJ2-7; 9 bases map to TRBD1. CDR3 length equals 14 residues. Trimming removed 5 bases from V and 2 bases from J; junction bases left unmatched: 4. The germline CDR1 and CDR2 sequences are KGHSH and LQKENI. CDR3 sequence reads: CASSFRDRAYEQYF. The CDR3 DNA follows: TGTGCCAGCTCATTCCGGGACAGGGCCTACGAGCAGTACTTC.

The chain joins TRBV19 to TRBJ1-3, with D perhaps TRBD1 (6 bases). This CDR3 region has 17 residues. V was cut by 1 base and J by 0 bases, with 13 bases left in between. The V gene's germline CDR1 is LNHDA and CDR2 SQIVND (reference sequence). The CDR3 bases are TGTGCCAGTAGTATAGGTCTTCGACAGGACTCTGGAAACACCATATATTTT. Encoded protein: CASSIGLRQDSGNTIYF.

The V call is TRBV6-5, the J call TRBJ2-7; 7 nucleotides align to TRBD2. J was trimmed by 4 bases and V by 4 bases; bases with no gene match: 10. This CDR3 region has 15 residues. The germline V gene has CDR1 MNHEY and CDR2 SVGAGI. DNA of the CDR3: TGTGCCAGCAGTTTTTTAAGCGGGGTAGCTTACGAGCAGTACTTC. It yields the protein CASSFLSGVAYEQYF.

The CDR3 nucleotides are TGTGCCAGCAGTTCGACCGGGACTAGCTTAATGAGGGAGCAGTACTTC. Translation gives CASSSTGTSLMREQYF. The J gene is TRBJ2-7, the V gene TRBV27, with 9 positions matching TRBD2. Germline assignment: CDR1 MNHEY and CDR2 SMNVEV (reference sequence). J lost 7 bases, V lost 4 bases, and 14 bases had no gene match. The length of the CDR3 is 16 residues.

This chain uses TRBV19 with TRBJ1-2; D is undetermined. Trimming cost V 7 bases and J 3 bases, with 15 bases left between them. The CDR3 contains 14 residues. Germline CDR1 reads LNHDA; CDR2 reads SQIVND (reference sequence). The CDR3 region is CASTSGEAHYGYTF. The CDR3 nucleotides are TGTGCCAGTACAAGCGGGGAAGCCCACTATGGCTACACCTTC.

The chain carries TRBV7-9 and TRBJ1-2; D uncertain. The V gene's germline CDR1 is SEHNR and CDR2 FQNEAQ (reference sequence). Trimming stripped 8 bases from V and 2 bases from J, with 15 bases between. This CDR3 has 14 amino acids. CDR3 bases: TGTGCCAGCTCTTTCGACACGTTGAACTATGGCTACACCTTC. Translated: CASSFDTLNYGYTF. Full variable domain (missing parts from reference TRBV7-9 and TRBJ1-2): DTGVSQNPRHKITKRGQNVTFRCDPISEHNRLYWYRQTLGQGPEFLTYFQNEAQLEKSRLLSDRFSAERPKGSFSTLEIQRTEQGDSAMYLCASSFDTLNYGYTFGSGTRLTVV.

This clone was counted between two and nine times. This chain uses TRBV5-4 with TRBJ1-6; 11 bases align to TRBD1. The CDR3 is made up of 14 amino acids. CDR1 is SGHNT and CDR2 is YYREEE in the germline V gene (reference sequence). Losses at the gene ends were 2 bases for V and 9 bases for J; bases not matched to a gene: 1. CDR3 protein: CASSLGQGASPLHF. In nucleotides, the CDR3 is TGTGCCAGCAGCTTAGGACAGGGGGCTTCACCCCTCCACTTT.